These 19 T cell receptor beta chains originate from one sample sequenced in a study of Graves' ophthalmopathy and Graves' hyperthyroidism. RNA transcripts were the template, and TCR beta CDR3 regions were amplified from them. First-round RT-PCR employed HTBI primers, with a second-round multiplex PCR after it. Via MiXCR, TCRdb re-called the multiplex PCR reads, giving one row per CDR3 protein. The sample carries a few hundred thousand distinct CDR3 sequences, roughly 17% recorded once. Material for sequencing was peripheral blood. The receptors come from an adult woman with stable Graves' hyperthyroidism.

The chain has TRBV5-1 and TRBJ2-5; tentative D call: TRBD1 (6 bases). Germline V gene sequence: CDR1 SGHRS, CDR2 YFSETQ. CDR3 size: 15 residues. V was cut by 0 bases and J by 5 bases, with 14 bases left in between. CDR3: CASSLEAGDDETQYF. CDR3 in DNA: TGCGCCAGCAGCTTGGAGGCAGGGGATGATGAGACCCAGTACTTC. The full variable domain, its missing parts supplied by reference TRBV5-1 and TRBJ2-5, is KAGVTQTPRYLIKTRGQQVTLSCSPISGHRSVSWYQQTPGQGLQFLFEYFSETQRNKGNFPGRFSGRQFSNSRSEMNVSTLELGDSALYLCASSLEAGDDETQYFGPGTRLLVL.

Here the CDR3 DNA reads TGTGCCAGCAGTCCGACGGACAGGGTGTGGGAGCAGTACTTC. Protein: CASSPTDRVWEQYF. The rearrangement uses TRBV27 and TRBJ2-7; TRBD1 agrees at 8 bases. Trimming took 5 bases from V and 7 from J; bases not matched to a gene: 10. The CDR3 is made up of 14 amino acids. The germline gives CDR1 MNHEY, CDR2 SMNVEV (reference sequence).

About this clonotype itself: A junction end diverges from the germline sequence, so it may reflect a read error. V and J are TRBV6-1 and TRBJ1-2; 8 positions agree with TRBD1. The CDR3 sequence is 14 residues long. Looked up from germline, CDR1 is MNHNS and CDR2 is SASEGT. CDR3 coding DNA: TGTACCAGCAGCCCCAGGGGGCGATTCTATGGCTACACCTTC. Protein: CTSSPRGRFYGYTF.

This clonotype was recorded at least ten times. The chain combines TRBV2 with TRBJ1-5; TRBD1 is a possible D gene (6 bases). Germline-derived CDR1 and CDR2 are SNHLY and FYNNEI. Trimming left V 8 bases short and J 6 bases short, with 14 bases between. The CDR3 spans 13 residues. CDR3 nucleotide sequence: TGTGCCAGCGAGAGACAGGTCGGTCAGCCCCAGCATTTT. It translates to CASERQVGQPQHF.

The sample holds many counts of this clonotype. The chain is built from TRBV30 and TRBJ2-6; D not certain. This CDR3 region has 14 residues. CDR1 GTSNPN and CDR2 SVGIG come from the germline V gene (reference sequence). Trimming took off 2 bases at V and 0 bases at J, with 5 bases between the two ends. The CDR3 reads CAWSPLSGANVLTF. The DNA of the CDR3 is TGTGCCTGGAGTCCGCTCTCTGGGGCCAACGTCCTGACTTTC.

This rearrangement joins TRBV15 to TRBJ2-7; the match to TRBD2 covers 7 bases. The trim removed 0 bases at V and 3 bases at J, leaving 5 bases unmatched. This CDR3 has 15 amino acids. The germline V gene encodes CDR1 LNHNV and CDR2 YYDKDF (reference sequence). The CDR3 is CATSREKGLNYEQYF. The CDR3 DNA sequence: TGTGCCACCAGCAGAGAGAAGGGACTAAACTACGAGCAGTACTTC.

This clonotype was observed many times. The gene calls are TRBV5-1 and TRBJ2-2, with TRBD1 as a possible D gene (5 bases). Germline values: CDR1 SGHRS, CDR2 YFSETQ. This CDR3 is 19 amino acids long. Between the trimmed V and J ends, which lost 4 bases and 6 bases, there was a span of 28 bases. The CDR3 region is CASSPGLNFGGKTAGELFF. CDR3 in DNA: TGCGCCAGCAGCCCAGGGTTGAATTTCGGTGGGAAGACGGCCGGGGAGCTGTTTTTT.

This clonotype was recorded many times. A much larger clone lies one base from this, so it may be a read error. V usage is TRBV11-2 and J usage is TRBJ1-2; D call uncertain. CDR3 length equals 15 residues. V was cut by 4 bases and J by 5 bases, with 17 bases left in between. Germline CDR1 reads SGHAT; CDR2 reads FQNNGV. The DNA of the CDR3 is TGTGCCAGCAGCTGTAGTGGGGTATCGGAGTATGGCTACACCTTC. Protein product: CASSCSGVSEYGYTF.

This clonotype was seen at least ten times. The chain couples TRBV12-3 or TRBV12-4 to TRBJ1-1; TRBD1 is a possible D gene (5 bases). V was clipped by 7 bases and J by 5 bases, with 11 bases between them. The CDR3 runs 12 residues. The CDR3 DNA follows: TGTGCCAGCACCCTTTGGGGGACTGAAGCTTTCTTT. Residues: CASTLWGTEAFF.

This clonotype was recorded many times. V usage is TRBV20-1 and J usage is TRBJ1-2; D is ambiguous. Germline V gene data show CDR1 as DFQATT and CDR2 as SNEGSKA (reference sequence). Trimming left V 2 bases short and J 4 bases short, with 11 bases between. The CDR3 contains 13 residues. CDR3 sequence (DNA): TGCAGTGCTAGAACAGACATTCGCTATGGCTACACCTTC. This translates into CSARTDIRYGYTF.

At least ten counts were recorded for this clonotype. V gene TRBV27 combines with J gene TRBJ2-5, with TRBD1 identical over 8 bases. The germline gives CDR1 MNHEY, CDR2 SMNVEV (reference sequence). V lost 8 bases to trimming and J lost 3 bases; unmatched junction nucleotides: 11. This CDR3 spans 15 amino acids. The CDR3 DNA reads TGTGCCAGCGGTCCTCCCAGGGGGCCTAAAGAGACCCAGTACTTC. Translated: CASGPPRGPKETQYF.

The J gene is TRBJ1-6, the V gene TRBV6-5; possible D gene TRBD1, 5 bases. Trimming removed 1 base at V and 9 bases at J, with 13 bases between. The CDR3 has 15 residues. Germline V gene sequence: CDR1 MNHEY, CDR2 SVGAGI. DNA for the CDR3: TGTGCCAGCAGTTACTTGTCTACCGGGGCTTCACCCCTCCACTTT. Residues: CASSYLSTGASPLHF.

This clonotype was recorded many times. The rearrangement links TRBV18 to TRBJ2-7, with D tentatively TRBD2 (6 bases). The V gene's germline CDR1 is KGHSH and CDR2 LQKENI. Trimming took 2 bases from V and 6 from J, leaving 14 bases between them. The CDR3 has 14 residues. The chain's CDR3 is CASSPVRDKGEQYF. The CDR3, as DNA: TGTGCCAGCTCACCAGTGCGGGATAAGGGCGAGCAGTACTTC. Drawing the rest from reference TRBV18 and TRBJ2-7, the complete variable domain is NAGVMQNPRHLVRRRGQEARLRCSPMKGHSHVYWYRQLPEEGLKFMVYLQKENIIDESGMPKERFSAEFPKEGPSILRIQQVVRGDSAAYFCASSPVRDKGEQYFGPGTRLTVT.

This clonotype was detected ten times or more. The CDR3, as DNA: TGCGCCAGCAGCTTGGAGGCGGGAGGAGACGGAGAGACCCAGTACTTC. Translation: CASSLEAGGDGETQYF. V and J are TRBV5-1 and TRBJ2-5; the match to TRBD2 covers 8 bases. This CDR3 region has 16 residues. CDR1 and CDR2 (germline): SGHRS, YFSETQ. Losses at the gene ends were 0 bases for V and 4 bases for J; bases not matched to a gene: 8.

This clonotype was seen many times. CDR3 sequence reads: CASSYPGLLNEQYF. In DNA form, the CDR3 reads TGTGCCAGCAGTTACCCGGGACTTTTAAACGAGCAGTACTTC. V usage is TRBV6-2 or TRBV6-3 and J usage is TRBJ2-7, with D maybe TRBD2 (6 bases). Germline CDR1 reads MNHEY; CDR2 reads SVGEGT. V was cut by 2 bases and J by 5 bases, with 13 bases left in between. The CDR3 contains 14 residues.

The table lists this clonotype with a few counts. The chain links TRBV4-1 to TRBJ1-3, with D possibly being TRBD1 (6 bases). V lost 4 bases, J lost 0 bases, and 13 bases lay in between. Germline assignment: CDR1 MGHRA and CDR2 YSYEKL. This CDR3 has 16 residues. This CDR3 is CASSRAAGDSGNTIYF. Written as DNA, the CDR3 is TGCGCCAGCAGCCGCGCTGCAGGGGACTCTGGAAACACCATATATTTT.

At least ten counts were recorded for this clonotype. The rearrangement uses TRBV20-1 and TRBJ2-7, with D possibly being TRBD1 (6 bases). Germline V CDR1 and CDR2: DFQATT, SNEGSKA (reference sequence). Trimming stripped 0 bases from V and 2 bases from J, with 14 bases between. This CDR3 has 15 amino acids. This CDR3 reads CSARELMQGTYEQYF. The CDR3, as DNA: TGCAGTGCTAGAGAACTAATGCAGGGGACCTACGAGCAGTACTTC.

This clonotype was seen many times. Germline is not matched at one junction end, which may reflect a read error. The chain links TRBV5-1 to TRBJ1-1, with D hard to call. The CDR3 consists of 13 residues. CDR1 is SGHRS, CDR2 YFSETQ, per germline. The CDR3 bases are TGTGCCAGCAGTTTAGGATCGAACACTGAAGCTTTCTTT. As protein: CASSLGSNTEAFF.

This clonotype was seen ten or more times. The chain links TRBV24-1 to TRBJ2-2; 16 bases agree with TRBD2. CDR1 and CDR2 from the germline V gene are KGHDR and SFDVKD. The V segment lost 3 bases and the J segment 2 bases; nucleotides outside the gene matches: 8. CDR3 length equals 20 residues. CDR3 sequence: CATSDHSGTSGRVNTGELFF. The CDR3 DNA is TGTGCCACCAGTGATCATTCCGGGACTAGCGGGAGGGTCAACACCGGGGAGCTGTTTTTT.